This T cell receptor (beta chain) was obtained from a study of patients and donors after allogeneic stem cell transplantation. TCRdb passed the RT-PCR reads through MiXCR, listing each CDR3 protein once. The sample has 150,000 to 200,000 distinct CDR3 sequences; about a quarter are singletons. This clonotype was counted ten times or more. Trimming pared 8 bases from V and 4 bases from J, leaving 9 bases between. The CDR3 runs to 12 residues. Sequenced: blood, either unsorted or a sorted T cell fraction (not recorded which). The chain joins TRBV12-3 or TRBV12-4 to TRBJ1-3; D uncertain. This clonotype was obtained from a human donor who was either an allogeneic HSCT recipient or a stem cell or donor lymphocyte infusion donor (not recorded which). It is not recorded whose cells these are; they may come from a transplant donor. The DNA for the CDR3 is TGTGCCAGCTCAGGACGGGGAAACACCATATATTTT. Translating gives CASSGRGNTIYF.